This T cell receptor (beta chain) was retrieved from a study of blood T cell repertoires in COVID-19. Study-level information: Material from acute and convalescent COVID-19 was sourced from the United States, Italy and Spain. The cDNA or gDNA used as material had been derived from T cells, B-cell-depleted T cells, or PBMCs.

The V gene's germline CDR1 is MDHEN and CDR2 SYDVKM. This CDR3 has 16 amino acids. V trimming: 4 bases; J trimming: 9 bases; junction bases outside the gene matches: 10. As originally analysed: Estimates of nucleated cell counts were drawn from the amplification of reference gene primers. The method was immunoSEQ multiplex PCR; TCRdb's version includes in-frame clones alone and lacks a portion of them. D and trimming come from the DNA, and the V and J calls and clone size come from that table. This sample has about 220,000 clones, with about 80% found just once. The sequencing input was peripheral blood. The rearrangement links TRBV28 to TRBJ2-1; 12 bases fit TRBD2. This clonotype originated in a woman aged 25 to 39 who had recovered from COVID-19. CDR3 sequence: CASSSSSGRARGEQFF. The CDR3 bases are TGTGCCAGCAGTTCTTCTAGCGGGAGGGCCAGGGGTGAGCAGTTCTTC.